This T cell receptor beta chain is from a study of blood T cell repertoires in COVID-19. Libraries were prepared by immunoSEQ multiplex PCR; TCRdb keeps only in-frame clonotypes and omits some of them. The data show approximately 130,000 clones, with roughly 80% seen just once and more than 15% held by the top ten. Participants were placed into cohorts based on the clinical history they reported. The CDR3 runs 17 residues. V lost 0 bases and J lost 0, with 15 bases in between. Germline V gene data show CDR1 as SGDLS and CDR2 as YYNGEE. The chain links TRBV9 to TRBJ1-1; weak D call: TRBD1 (6 bases). This clonotype originated in a man aged 25-40 years who had recovered from COVID-19. The sequencing sample was made of PBMCs or T cells enriched from blood (not recorded which). CDR3 nucleotide sequence: TGTGCCAGCAGCGTAGATGAAGGGGACAAAATGAACACTGAAGCTTTCTTT. Amino acids: CASSVDEGDKMNTEAFF. The whole variable domain, remainder taken from reference TRBV9 and TRBJ1-1, is DSGVTQTPKHLITATGQRVTLRCSPRSGDLSVYWYQQSLDQGLQFLIQYYNGEERAKGNILERFSAQQFPDLHSELNLSSLELGDSALYFCASSVDEGDKMNTEAFFGQGTRLTVV.